A selection of T cell receptor beta chains follows, all from one sample in a study of shared clonotypes between healthy human individuals. The protocol was immunoSEQ multiplex PCR, while the TCRdb copy is restricted to in-frame clones and leaves out a portion. The sample yields about 2.2 million clones, 90% to 95% seen once. The sequencing sample was made of naive CD8+ T cells from PBMCs. The receptor set was obtained from a man between 18 and 35 years old in good health. Some clones in this sample may be carry-over from other donors' samples. CDR3s include the opening cysteine and the closing phenylalanine or tryptophan. A D gene is named only where the DNA matches it firmly. Clone size appears in some rows only: once, few, many, or a class for an expanded clone.

NA	TRBV5-1	TRBD2	TRBJ2-3	CASSRGPAGGTDTQYF	TGCGCCAGCAGCCGGGGGCCAGCGGGAGGCACAGATACGCAGTATTTT
once	TRBV19	NA	TRBJ2-2	CASSRASENTGELFF	TGTGCCAGTAGTAGGGCTAGCGAGAACACCGGGGAGCTGTTTTTT
NA	TRBV25-1	TRBD2	TRBJ2-5	CASSEGEGFRETQYF	TGTGCCAGCAGTGAAGGGGAGGGATTTCGAGAGACCCAGTACTTC
NA	TRBV9	TRBD2	TRBJ2-7	CASSPRTSGSYEQYF	TGTGCCAGCAGCCCTCGGACTAGCGGATCCTACGAGCAGTACTTC
NA	TRBV28	NA	TRBJ2-7	CASSLWIGESSYEQYF	TGTGCCAGCAGTTTGTGGATCGGGGAAAGCTCCTACGAGCAGTACTTC
NA	TRBV7-9	TRBD2	TRBJ2-1	CASSLANRLAGGNNEQFF	TGTGCCAGCAGCTTAGCGAACAGACTAGCGGGAGGGAACAATGAGCAGTTCTTC
NA	TRBV6-5	NA	TRBJ2-1	CASSYSMGTNEQFF	TGTGCCAGCAGTTACTCGATGGGCACCAATGAGCAGTTCTTC
NA	TRBV13	TRBD2	TRBJ2-7	CASSLKPSGGYEQYF	TGTGCCAGCAGCTTAAAACCTAGCGGGGGGTACGAGCAGTACTTC
NA	TRBV27	NA	TRBJ2-7	CASSLVGRAPYEQYF	TGTGCCAGCAGTTTAGTCGGCAGGGCACCCTACGAGCAGTACTTC
NA	TRBV10-3	NA	TRBJ1-5	CAISRTEHSNQPQHF	TGTGCCATCAGCCGGACAGAACATAGCAATCAGCCCCAGCATTTT
once	TRBV7-9	NA	TRBJ2-5	CALAGRAYQETQYF	TGTGCACTCGCGGGGCGGGCGTACCAAGAGACCCAGTACTTC
NA	TRBV6-1	TRBD2	TRBJ2-1	CASSEIVGGLRNEQFF	TGTGCCAGCAGTGAAATAGTGGGAGGGCTTCGAAATGAGCAGTTCTTC
NA	TRBV4-3	NA	TRBJ2-2	CASSQDAGSLLNTGELFF	TGCGCCAGCAGCCAAGATGCGGGGAGTCTCCTGAACACCGGGGAGCTGTTTTTT
NA	TRBV29-1	NA	TRBJ1-1	CSGTWWVNTEAFF	TGCAGCGGGACTTGGTGGGTAAACACTGAAGCTTTCTTT
NA	TRBV7-9	NA	TRBJ2-7	CASSLAQKDEQYF	TGTGCCAGCAGCTTAGCCCAGAAGGACGAGCAGTACTTC
NA	TRBV5-8	TRBD1	TRBJ2-5	CASSFGQGRETQYF	TGTGCCAGCAGCTTCGGACAGGGGCGTGAGACCCAGTACTTC
NA	TRBV20-1	NA	TRBJ2-7	CSARALGVQYF	TGCAGTGCTAGAGCCCTGGGGGTGCAGTACTTC
NA	TRBV4-3	NA	TRBJ1-1	CASSQDEEGRAKAFF	TGCGCCAGCAGCCAAGATGAAGAAGGTAGGGCGAAAGCTTTCTTT
NA	TRBV6-6	NA	TRBJ1-1	CASSYSIGEAFF	TGTGCCAGCAGTTACTCGATAGGAGAAGCTTTCTTT
NA	TRBV2	TRBD1	TRBJ1-1	CASKTGVNTEAFF	TGTGCCAGTAAGACAGGGGTGAACACTGAAGCTTTCTTT
NA	TRBV7-6	TRBD1	TRBJ2-3	CASNGGTGSPTDTQYF	TGTGCCAGCAACGGAGGGACAGGGTCACCCACAGATACGCAGTATTTT
NA	TRBV29-1	NA	TRBJ1-2	CSVASGRRNYGYTF	TGCAGCGTCGCCTCGGGGCGGAGGAACTATGGCTACACCTTC
NA	TRBV10-3	NA	TRBJ1-1	CAIMEGGTREDRTEAFF	TGTGCCATCATGGAGGGGGGGACAAGGGAAGATAGGACTGAAGCTTTCTTT
few	TRBV7-9	NA	TRBJ1-2	CASSLGQEGYTF	TGTGCCAGCAGCTTAGGGCAAGAGGGCTACACCTTC
once	TRBV6-1	NA	TRBJ2-3	CASSERARDTDTQYF	TGTGCCAGCAGTGAAAGGGCCAGAGACACAGATACGCAGTATTTT
once	TRBV28	NA	TRBJ1-2	CASRQGQLYGYTF	TGTGCCAGCAGACAAGGACAGCTTTATGGCTACACCTTC
NA	TRBV29-1	NA	TRBJ2-1	CSVLYNEQFF	TGCAGCGTACTCTACAATGAGCAGTTCTTC
NA	TRBV7-6	NA	TRBJ2-4	CASSPTAGKNIQYF	TGTGCCAGCAGCCCCACAGCGGGCAAAAACATTCAGTACTTC
once	TRBV2	NA	TRBJ2-7	CASSGRISSYEQYF	TGTGCCAGCAGTGGCAGGATTAGCTCCTACGAGCAGTACTTC
NA	TRBV27	NA	TRBJ2-3	CASSSYSITTDTQYF	TGTGCCAGCAGTTCCTACTCGATTACCACAGATACGCAGTATTTT
NA	TRBV7-6	NA	TRBJ2-3	CASSLRPRGTDTQYF	TGTGCCAGCAGCCTCAGGCCCAGGGGCACAGATACGCAGTATTTT
once	TRBV28	TRBD2	TRBJ2-3	CASRALAEAVTDTQYF	TGTGCCAGCAGAGCCCTAGCGGAGGCCGTCACAGATACGCAGTATTTT
NA	TRBV27	TRBD1	TRBJ2-1	CAIKRTGAYNEQFF	TGTGCCATCAAACGGACAGGGGCCTACAATGAGCAGTTCTTC